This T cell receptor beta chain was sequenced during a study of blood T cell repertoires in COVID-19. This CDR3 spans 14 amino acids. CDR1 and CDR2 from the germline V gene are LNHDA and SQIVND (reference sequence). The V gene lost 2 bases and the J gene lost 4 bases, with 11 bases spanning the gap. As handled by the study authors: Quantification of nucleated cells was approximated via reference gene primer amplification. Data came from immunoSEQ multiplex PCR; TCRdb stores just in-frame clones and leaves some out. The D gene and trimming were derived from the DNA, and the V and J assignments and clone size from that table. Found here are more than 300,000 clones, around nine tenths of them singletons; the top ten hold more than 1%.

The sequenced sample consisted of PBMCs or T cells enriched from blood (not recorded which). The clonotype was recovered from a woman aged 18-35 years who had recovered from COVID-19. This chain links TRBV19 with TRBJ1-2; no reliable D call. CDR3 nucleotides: TGTGCCAGTAGTATAACGGGAGTAGGCTATGGCTACACCTTC. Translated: CASSITGVGYGYTF.